The 27 T cell receptor beta chains given below trace back to one sample, sequenced in a study of radiotherapy plus CTLA-4 blockade in lung cancer. TCRdb keeps only in-frame clones here, not all; method: immunoSEQ multiplex PCR. The table lists over 100,000 clones, 81% of them singletons. The sequencing here drew on peripheral blood, taken from a patient treated with radiotherapy plus ipilimumab. Receptors originate from a human donor with non-small cell lung cancer that progressed on radiotherapy plus ipilimumab. Some clones in this sample may be carry-over from other donors' samples.

This chain connects TRBV6-5 to TRBJ2-2; D unresolved. CDR1 and CDR2 (germline): MNHEY, SVGAGI. V lost 5 bases, J lost 4 bases, and 8 bases lay in between. The CDR3 is 13 amino acids. Written as DNA, the CDR3 is TGTGCCAGCAGTGCCGTAGTCACCGGGGAGCTGTTTTTT. Its translation: CASSAVVTGELFF.

The chain joins TRBV4-3 to TRBJ2-2; a possible D gene is TRBD2 (6 bases). There are 15 residues in the CDR3. V was shortened by 0 bases and J by 4 bases, with 9 bases between the two germline ends. Germline V gene sequence: CDR1 LGHNA, CDR2 YSLEER. The CDR3 sequence: CASSQDVRGTGELFF. The CDR3 DNA reads as TGCGCCAGCAGCCAAGATGTGCGGGGCACCGGGGAGCTGTTTTTT.

This chain connects TRBV27 to TRBJ2-6; D gene uncertain. Germline CDR1 reads MNHEY; CDR2 reads SMNVEV (reference sequence). There are 15 residues in the CDR3. V lost 3 bases to trimming and J lost 2 bases, with 8 bases between them. The CDR3 reads CASSLWGTGANVLTF. CDR3 coding DNA: TGTGCCAGCAGTTTGTGGGGAACTGGGGCCAACGTCCTGACTTTC.

This chain joins TRBV6-1 and TRBJ2-7, with D possibly matching TRBD1 (7 bases). The V gene lost 5 bases and the J gene lost 4 bases, with 18 bases spanning the gap. CDR1 and CDR2 (germline): MNHNS, SASEGT. The CDR3 loop spans 15 amino acids. The CDR3 loop is CASSPSGGQYYEQYF. CDR3 in DNA: TGTGCCAGCAGTCCTTCCGGGGGACAGTATTACGAGCAGTACTTC.

The J gene is TRBJ2-1, the V gene TRBV6-4, with 13 bases matching TRBD2. CDR1 and CDR2 from the germline V gene are MRHNA and SNTAGT. This CDR3 is built from 14 residues. V was clipped by 4 bases and J by 9 bases; unmatched bases: 3. CDR3 residues: CASSVLAGGGEQFF. CDR3 nucleotide sequence: TGTGCCAGCAGTGTACTAGCGGGGGGGGGTGAGCAGTTCTTC.

V is TRBV5-1 and J is TRBJ1-4, with D perhaps TRBD1 (5 bases). The CDR3 runs 14 residues. With 3 bases removed from V and 7 bases from J, the gap between germline ends came to 13 bases. CDR1 and CDR2 (germline): SGHRS, YFSETQ. CDR3 DNA sequence: TGCGCCAGCAGCTGGGACCAGAACGGTGAAAAACTGTTTTTT. Translation gives CASSWDQNGEKLFF.

The V and J genes are TRBV28 and TRBJ2-2; D possibly corresponds to TRBD2 (6 bases). The length of the CDR3 is 14 residues. Trimming removed 10 bases at V and 6 bases at J, with 18 bases between. The germline CDR1 and CDR2 sequences are MDHEN and SYDVKM. The CDR3, as DNA: TGTGCCACTGACGGGGGACCCCGGGCCGGGGAGCTGTTTTTT. This codes for CATDGGPRAGELFF.

This rearrangement joins TRBV7-6 to TRBJ2-7, with D perhaps matching TRBD2 (5 bases). V lost 5 bases, J lost 0 bases, and 11 bases lay in between. Germline V CDR1 and CDR2: SGHVS, FNYEAQ. The CDR3 length is 14 residues. The CDR3 DNA reads as TGTGCCAGCAGCGTATTACTAGACTCCTACGAGCAGTACTTC. Encoded protein: CASSVLLDSYEQYF.

This clone has a count of ten or more. The chain uses TRBV4-1 and TRBJ1-2; D may be TRBD1 (6 bases). The V end lost 3 bases, the J end lost 5 bases, and 13 bases lay between the germline ends. CDR1 is MGHRA and CDR2 is YSYEKL in the germline V gene. CDR3 length: 14 amino acids. CDR3 bases: TGCGCCAGCAGCCAGCAGGGGCTCGGATATGGCTACACCTTC. Amino acids: CASSQQGLGYGYTF.

This clone was counted only a few times. The gene calls are TRBV6-1 and TRBJ1-2; possible D gene TRBD1, 5 bases. Trimming left V 6 bases short and J 5 bases short, with 16 bases between. The germline V gene has CDR1 MNHNS and CDR2 SASEGT. CDR3 length: 14 residues. The CDR3, as DNA: TGTGCCAGCAGCGCGGGGGTCATTATATATGGCTACACCTTC. Its translation is CASSAGVIIYGYTF.

The chain recombines TRBV28 with TRBJ2-3; D remains ambiguous. Trimming stripped 6 bases from V and 4 bases from J, with 8 bases between. CDR3 length: 12 residues. In germline, CDR1 is MDHEN, CDR2 SYDVKM. The CDR3 DNA sequence: TGTGCCAGCAGCACGGTGGCAGATACGCAGTATTTT. This encodes CASSTVADTQYF.

This rearrangement joins TRBV6-5 to TRBJ2-5; the D gene is possibly TRBD1 (5 bases). Germline V gene lookup returns CDR1 MNHEY and CDR2 SVGAGI. CDR3 length equals 14 residues. V was cut by 2 bases and J by 5 bases, with 12 bases left in between. The CDR3 is CASSYGQGWETQYF. The CDR3 coding sequence is TGTGCCAGCAGTTACGGGCAGGGATGGGAGACCCAGTACTTC.

This clone was observed once. This chain connects TRBV6-1 to TRBJ2-5; 10 bases fit TRBD1. V shed 3 bases, J shed 4 bases, and the junction held 5 bases outside the gene matches. Germline assignment: CDR1 MNHNS and CDR2 SASEGT. The CDR3 is 15 residues long. CDR3 amino acids: CASSDLGTGVETQYF. The CDR3 nucleotides read TGTGCCAGCAGTGATTTAGGGACAGGGGTAGAGACCCAGTACTTC.

The gene calls are TRBV11-3 and TRBJ2-2; perhaps D is TRBD1 or TRBD2 (5 bases each). The CDR3 covers 14 residues. The germline gives CDR1 SGHNT, CDR2 YENEEA. V lost 3 bases to trimming and J lost 2 bases, with 7 bases between them. The CDR3 region has the DNA TGTGCCAGCAGCTTCGGGGCCAACACCGGGGAGCTGTTTTTT. This gives the protein CASSFGANTGELFF.

The J gene is TRBJ2-1, the V gene TRBV9; 10 bases map to TRBD2. This CDR3 region has 16 residues. CDR1 is SGDLS and CDR2 is YYNGEE in the germline V gene. Trimming cost V 4 bases and J 4 bases; bases outside gene matches: 8. The CDR3 sequence is CASSLSGTSEYNEQFF. CDR3 in DNA: TGTGCCAGCAGCCTGTCCGGGACTAGCGAGTACAATGAGCAGTTCTTC.

The rearrangement links TRBV19 to TRBJ2-3, with 7 positions matching TRBD2. After removal of 5 bases from V and 8 bases from J, the junction contained 4 bases not matched to a gene. The CDR3 contains 12 residues. Germline CDR1 is LNHDA and CDR2 is SQIVND (reference sequence). The CDR3, as DNA: TGTGCCAGTAGTGGACTAGTTACTACGCAGTATTTT. This gives the protein CASSGLVTTQYF.

The rearrangement joins TRBV6-1 to TRBJ2-2; 12 bases map to TRBD2. Trimming at V came to 4 bases and at J to 3 bases, leaving 3 bases not matched to a gene. This CDR3 region has 16 residues. Germline V gene data show CDR1 as MNHNS and CDR2 as SASEGT. In DNA, the CDR3 is TGTGCCAGCAGTGGACTAGCGGGGGAGGACACCGGGGAGCTGTTTTTT. Translating it yields CASSGLAGEDTGELFF.

This rearrangement joins TRBV9 to TRBJ2-3; D not certain. From germline, CDR1 is SGDLS and CDR2 YYNGEE. The V end lost 0 bases, the J end lost 4 bases, and 9 bases lay between the germline ends. The CDR3 extends over 14 amino acids. This CDR3 reads CASSVEQGPDTQYF. The CDR3 bases are TGTGCCAGCAGCGTAGAACAAGGTCCAGATACGCAGTATTTT.

This clone was seen only a few times. The V and J genes are TRBV5-1 and TRBJ2-2, with 9 bases matching TRBD1. V was pared by 2 bases and J by 7 bases, with 6 bases of the junction left unmatched. The germline CDR1 and CDR2 sequences are SGHRS and YFSETQ. The CDR3 extends over 15 amino acids. This CDR3 is CASSFRQGGFGELFF. The CDR3 region has the DNA TGCGCCAGCAGCTTCAGACAGGGGGGATTCGGGGAGCTGTTTTTT.

This rearrangement joins TRBV7-3 to TRBJ2-5, with a tentative D call TRBD1 (5 bases). The V gene's germline CDR1 is SGHTA and CDR2 FQGTGA. The CDR3 is 14 amino acids. V was clipped by 1 base and J by 4 bases, with 10 bases between them. This CDR3 is CASSLNRGSETQYF. CDR3 coding DNA: TGTGCCAGCAGCTTAAATAGGGGTTCAGAGACCCAGTACTTC.

V gene TRBV7-3 combines with J gene TRBJ2-6, with a weak D call TRBD1 (6 bases). This CDR3 is 18 amino acids long. Germline CDR1 SGHTA, CDR2 FQGTGA. V was trimmed by 1 base and J by 0 bases, leaving 13 bases between them. The CDR3 coding sequence is TGTGCCAGCAGCTTAAGAGGGGACACTTTCTCTGGGGCCAACGTCCTGACTTTC. This translates into CASSLRGDTFSGANVLTF.

J is TRBJ1-5 and V is TRBV6-5, with unresolved D. This CDR3 is built from 15 residues. Germline-derived CDR1 and CDR2 are MNHEY and SVGAGI. V lost 8 bases, J lost 0 bases, and 14 bases lay in between. The CDR3 nucleotides read TGTGCCAGCCGTGGACGGTTCAATAGCAATCAGCCCCAGCATTTT. It yields the protein CASRGRFNSNQPQHF.

This clone was observed a few times. The genes are TRBV9 and TRBJ1-3; the D gene is possibly TRBD1 (5 bases). V shed 3 bases and J shed 0 bases, with 16 bases lying between them. The CDR3 totals 17 residues. The germline CDR1 and CDR2 sequences are SGDLS and YYNGEE. This CDR3 is CASSARGERHSGNTIYF. CDR3 nucleotide sequence: TGTGCCAGCAGCGCGCGGGGCGAACGCCACTCTGGAAACACCATATATTTT.

This clone was picked up a small number of times. J is TRBJ2-6 and V is TRBV6-4; D possibly corresponds to TRBD1 (5 bases). The CDR3 length is 15 residues. The V and J ends lost 3 bases and 2 bases respectively, with 8 bases between them. CDR1 MRHNA and CDR2 SNTAGT come from the germline V gene. This CDR3 reads CASSEEGAGANVLTF. The CDR3 DNA reads TGTGCCAGCAGTGAGGAAGGGGCTGGGGCCAACGTCCTGACTTTC.

Concerning this clone: Different DNA sequences within this sample yield the same CDR3. The rearrangement links TRBV28 to TRBJ1-2; 7 bases are a match to TRBD1. The length of the CDR3 is 14 residues. Unmatched junction bases numbered 8, after V lost 5 bases and J lost 5 bases. Germline values: CDR1 MDHEN, CDR2 SYDVKM. The CDR3 sequence: CASSLGQQLYGYTF. CDR3 DNA: TGTGCCAGCAGTCTGGGACAGCAACTTTATGGCTACACCTTC.

The J gene is TRBJ1-1, the V gene TRBV18; D gene ambiguous. The V gene's germline CDR1 is KGHSH and CDR2 LQKENI. V was trimmed by 0 bases and J by 5 bases, leaving 19 bases between them. This CDR3 comprises 17 residues. CDR3 amino acids: CASSPPKFGPRDTEAFF. As DNA, the CDR3 is TGTGCCAGCTCACCACCGAAATTTGGCCCCCGGGATACTGAAGCTTTCTTT.

The V gene is TRBV6-6, the J gene TRBJ2-7; 12 bases line up with TRBD1. V shed 1 base and J 7 bases; nucleotides not matched to a gene: 8. Germline V gene data show CDR1 as MNHNY and CDR2 as SVGAGI (reference sequence). This CDR3 contains 16 residues. CDR3 DNA sequence: TGTGCCAGCAGTTACTTCCGGGGACAGGGGGCAGATGAGCAGTACTTC. It encodes CASSYFRGQGADEQYF.